This T cell receptor beta chain was observed in a study of T cells in Graves' hyperthyroidism and ophthalmopathy. Amplification yielded TCR beta CDR3 regions, with RNA transcripts as the source. HTBI primers were the set used in a first-round RT-PCR of the TCR CDR3. One entry per CDR3 protein, called by TCRdb with MiXCR from the multiplex PCR reads. The table records over 650,000 distinct CDR3 sequences, nearly 45% of them present only once. This clonotype was detected only once. The antigen is not known. Points from the study as a whole: The model made its ophthalmopathy prediction, and onset followed a median 6.5 months later.

Germline V gene lookup returns CDR1 ENHRY and CDR2 SYGVKD. The CDR3 contains 14 residues. Trimming removed 3 bases at V and 2 bases at J, with 10 bases between. The clonotype comes from an adult man with Graves' disease, either hyperthyroidism or ophthalmopathy (not recorded which). This rearrangement joins TRBV10-3 to TRBJ1-1; maybe TRBD1 (6 bases). Sequencing input: peripheral blood or thyroid tissue (not recorded which). The CDR3 DNA follows: TGTGCCATCAGTGACGACAGGACCAACACTGAAGCTTTCTTT. Amino acid sequence: CAISDDRTNTEAFF.